This T cell receptor (beta chain) was documented in a study of beta chain features in type 1 diabetes. Worth noting for this clone: The target antigen is unknown. Within the sample, other DNA sequences also encode this same CDR3.

Between the trimmed V and J ends, which lost 2 bases and 2 bases, there was a span of 6 bases. The CDR3 has 13 residues. The V gene's germline CDR1 is SGHAT and CDR2 FQNNGV. The whole isolated RNA underwent reverse transcription, so sequencing captured expressed TCRB transcripts. Using immunoSEQ multiplex PCR, the repertoire was profiled, and TCRdb retains in-frame clones only, with some absent. The sample includes some 330,000 clones, 10% to 15% of them seen just once. The purity of all sorted populations exceeded 95%. General study results and limits: In comparison with healthy donors, patients had naive, central memory and Treg TCRB repertoires that appeared more similar. Type 1 diabetes patients had moderately but significantly shorter TCRB CDR3s in all four CD4+ subsets.

The V and J genes are TRBV11-2 and TRBJ1-1, with TRBD1 as a possible D gene (5 bases). The specimen was naive CD4+ T cells from blood. The receptor's source is a young woman with type 1 diabetes. The CDR3 reads CASSLQGNTEAFF. For the CDR3, the DNA is TGTGCCAGCAGCTTACAGGGTAACACTGAAGCTTTCTTT.